This passage covers 8 T cell receptor beta chains from one sample sequenced in a study of graft-versus-host responses after intestinal transplantation. Measured with immunoSEQ multiplex PCR; TCRdb has only the in-frame clones, and not every one. The data hold under 85,000 clones, with just under 95% observed a single time. These receptors lack a known antigen. Specimen: unstimulated CD8+ T cells sorted from spleen or lymph node cells, collected before intestinal transplant. Receptors originate from a human donor who received an intestinal transplant.

The genes are TRBV10-1 and TRBJ2-3, with 7 bases identical to TRBD2. The V segment lost 11 bases and the J segment 6 bases; nucleotides outside the gene matches: 11. CDR1 and CDR2 from the germline V gene are WNHNN and SYGVQD (reference sequence). The CDR3 is 13 residues long. Written as DNA, the CDR3 is TGCGCCGCTGGGGGGGGGAGAATGGATACGCAGTATTTT. Amino acid sequence: CAAGGGRMDTQYF.

V gene TRBV11-2 combines with J gene TRBJ1-2; D possibly corresponds to TRBD1 (5 bases). CDR1 SGHAT and CDR2 FQNNGV come from the germline V gene. The CDR3 totals 13 residues. Trimming stripped 5 bases from V and 8 bases from J, with 15 bases between. CDR3 bases: TGTGCCAGCAGCCGACGACAGCGTACGGGCTACACCTTC. Encoded protein: CASSRRQRTGYTF.

This chain links TRBV27 with TRBJ2-3; TRBD2 matches at 10 bases. V was pared by 5 bases and J by 2 bases, with 13 bases of the junction left unmatched. The germline V gene encodes CDR1 MNHEY and CDR2 SMNVEV (reference sequence). CDR3 size: 18 residues. CDR3 protein: CASSPVPGLARITDTQYF. CDR3 in DNA: TGTGCCAGCAGTCCAGTACCGGGACTAGCGAGGATCACAGATACGCAGTATTTT.

V usage is TRBV9 and J usage is TRBJ1-5; 7 bases fit TRBD1. V was pared by 4 bases and J by 6 bases, with 10 bases of the junction left unmatched. CDR1 and CDR2 (germline): SGDLS, YYNGEE. The CDR3 length is 15 residues. The CDR3 DNA follows: TGTGCCAGCAGCCTGGGAGGGGGCTTAGGTCAGCCCCAGCATTTT. This gives the protein CASSLGGGLGQPQHF. Combining the CDR3 with reference TRBV9 and TRBJ1-5 gives the whole variable domain DSGVTQTPKHLITATGQRVTLRCSPRSGDLSVYWYQQSLDQGLQFLIQYYNGEERAKGNILERFSAQQFPDLHSELNLSSLELGDSALYFCASSLGGGLGQPQHFGDGTRLSIL.

This rearrangement joins TRBV29-1 to TRBJ2-7; 7 bases are shared with TRBD1. Trimming at V came to 5 bases and at J to 0 bases, leaving 10 bases not matched to a gene. CDR3 length: 15 amino acids. Germline values: CDR1 SQVTM, CDR2 ANQGSEA. CDR3 nucleotides: TGCAGCGTTCAGACAGGGCAGGGGGACTCCTACGAGCAGTACTTC. Its protein is CSVQTGQGDSYEQYF.

The sample holds a few counts of this clone. The chain links TRBV27 to TRBJ2-5, with 12 bases matching TRBD2. The CDR3 runs 16 residues. The trim removed 4 bases at V and 5 bases at J, leaving 8 bases unmatched. Germline CDR1 reads MNHEY; CDR2 reads SMNVEV (reference sequence). The CDR3: CASSSPTSGRAETQYF. As DNA, the CDR3 is TGTGCCAGCAGTTCTCCGACTAGCGGGAGAGCGGAGACCCAGTACTTC.

The chain has TRBV7-9 and TRBJ2-2, with 7 bases identical to TRBD2. Germline V gives CDR1 SEHNR, CDR2 FQNEAQ (reference sequence). The junction had 5 bases not matched to a gene; V was cut back by 1 base and J by 6 bases. This CDR3 region has 15 residues. The CDR3 coding sequence is TGTGCCAGCAGCTTAGTTGCGGGAGAGGCCGGGGAGCTGTTTTTT. This gives the protein CASSLVAGEAGELFF.

The chain carries TRBV28 and TRBJ1-2, with 7 positions matching TRBD1. Germline values: CDR1 MDHEN, CDR2 SYDVKM. CDR3 length equals 17 residues. With V trimmed by 7 bases and J by 3 bases, 17 bases remained unmatched. CDR3 sequence (DNA): TGTGCCAGCACTCTCGCCCCTTTGGGACAGTCATACTATGGCTACACCTTC. This codes for CASTLAPLGQSYYGYTF.